The clone carrying this TCR beta chain was found a few times. The entry originates in a study of blood T cell repertoires in COVID-19. Study-level background: Collection of acute and convalescent COVID-19 samples took place in the United States, Italy and Spain. PBMCs, B-cell-depleted T cells, or T cells were the source of the cDNA or gDNA that made up the material.

Source study methods: Reference gene primers were amplified, and this amplification served to estimate nucleated cell counts. Data came from immunoSEQ multiplex PCR; TCRdb stores just in-frame clones and leaves some out. The V and J calls and clone size come from that table; D and trimming were worked out from the DNA. Altogether approximately 350,000 clones are present, roughly 90% being singletons, with the ten largest covering 6% to 8.5%. Seattle researchers signed up patients amid active infection and tracked them longitudinally. Trimming left V 5 bases short and J 4 bases short, with 11 bases between. This CDR3 region has 13 residues. Germline lookup yields CDR1 SEHNR and CDR2 FQNEAQ (reference sequence).

V usage is TRBV7-9 and J usage is TRBJ1-1; perhaps TRBD1 as D (5 bases). What was sequenced was peripheral blood. The sequence came from a woman between 70 and 85 years old with COVID-19, enrolled during active disease. In DNA form, the CDR3 reads TGTGCCAGCAGCACGGGGGGACCCACTGAAGCTTTCTTT. Protein product: CASSTGGPTEAFF.